This T cell receptor (beta chain) comes out of a study of post-analysis software for immune sequencing data. On the study more broadly: Some patients lacked subtype; others had relapsing-remitting, secondary progressive or progressive-relapsing disease. Study-level points and caveats: Controls showed lower frequencies than patients for five TRBV segments, and TRBV5-6, TRBV5-1 and TRBV20-1 were among these. The study found significantly lower normalized Chao1 diversity in multiple sclerosis patients than in controls.

This clonotype was seen just once. Antigen: not known. The CDR3 covers 14 residues. Trimming shortened V by 7 bases and J by 0 bases, and 13 bases separated the two germline ends. CDR1 DFQATT and CDR2 SNEGSKA come from the germline V gene (reference sequence). cDNA libraries for TCR beta contained unique molecular identifiers. TCRdb analysed the PCR reads with MiXCR anew, one entry per CDR3 protein. Seen here are around 200,000 distinct CDR3 sequences, about 30% observed once, and the top ten hold about 3.4%. Specimen: blood. This chain connects TRBV20-1 to TRBJ1-5; D is unclear. The TCR comes from a girl under 18 with multiple sclerosis. CDR3 protein: CSVTSGHSNQPQHF. The CDR3, as DNA: TGCAGTGTCACTTCTGGCCATAGCAATCAGCCCCAGCATTTT.